Sequencing of this T cell receptor beta chain was carried out in a study of blood T cells in healthy people across ages. This clonotype has only a few counts. Germline CDR1 reads SGHRS; CDR2 reads YFSETQ. Losses at the gene ends were 0 bases for V and 9 bases for J; bases not matched to a gene: 21. The CDR3 is made up of 19 amino acids. Combining a sample-barcoded 5' primer with a J-beta primer mix, a second PCR ran for about 6 to 11 cycles. A template-switch adaptor with 12 random nucleotides tagged each cDNA molecule. At least 2.5 million CDR3-containing paired-end reads were obtained per sample. MiXCR, run by TCRdb on the 5' RACE reads, gives a single entry per CDR3 protein. The data contain 550,000 to 700,000 distinct CDR3 sequences, 27% of them singletons.

This clonotype originated in a woman in her seventies in good health. Sequenced sample: blood. This chain links TRBV5-1 with TRBJ2-5; 9 bases map to TRBD2. The DNA for the CDR3 is TGCGCCAGCAGCTTGGTGAAAACCATCTATCTAGCGGGACCGGAGTCCCAGTACTTC. Its translation is CASSLVKTIYLAGPESQYF.